This TCR beta chain was identified during a study of CD8 T cells in ankylosing spondylitis. Whole-study results and caveats: Reports of some motif variants in reactive arthritis synovial fluid and blood predate this one.

Via MiXCR, TCRdb re-called the 5' RACE reads, giving one row per CDR3 protein. The table shows 200,000 to 300,000 distinct CDR3 sequences, with about 11% occurring only once. This clonotype came up many times. The antigen is not known. Trimming stripped 6 bases from V and 0 bases from J, with 12 bases between. Germline V gene data show CDR1 as SQVTM and CDR2 as ANQGSEA. CDR3 length: 13 amino acids. The source material was blood, either unsorted or a sorted T cell fraction (not recorded which). The receptor's source is a male donor with ankylosing spondylitis or in good health (not recorded which). This chain connects TRBV29-1 to TRBJ2-7; tentatively, D is TRBD1 or TRBD2 (5 bases each). The CDR3 bases are TGCAGCGTCCGGGCAGGGACCTCCTACGAGCAGTACTTC. Translating gives CSVRAGTSYEQYF.